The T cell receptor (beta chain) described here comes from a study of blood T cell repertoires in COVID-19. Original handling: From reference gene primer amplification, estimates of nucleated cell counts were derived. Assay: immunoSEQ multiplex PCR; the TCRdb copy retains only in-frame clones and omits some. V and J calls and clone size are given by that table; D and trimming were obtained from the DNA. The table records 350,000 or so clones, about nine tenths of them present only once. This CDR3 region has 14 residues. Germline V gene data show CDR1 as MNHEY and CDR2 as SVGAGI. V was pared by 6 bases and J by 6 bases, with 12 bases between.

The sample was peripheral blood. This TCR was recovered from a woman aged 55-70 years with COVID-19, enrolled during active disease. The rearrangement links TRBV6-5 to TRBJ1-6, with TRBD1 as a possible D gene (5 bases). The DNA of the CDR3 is TGTGCCAGCAGGGGGCAGGGAGGTAATTCACCCCTCCACTTT. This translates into CASRGQGGNSPLHF.